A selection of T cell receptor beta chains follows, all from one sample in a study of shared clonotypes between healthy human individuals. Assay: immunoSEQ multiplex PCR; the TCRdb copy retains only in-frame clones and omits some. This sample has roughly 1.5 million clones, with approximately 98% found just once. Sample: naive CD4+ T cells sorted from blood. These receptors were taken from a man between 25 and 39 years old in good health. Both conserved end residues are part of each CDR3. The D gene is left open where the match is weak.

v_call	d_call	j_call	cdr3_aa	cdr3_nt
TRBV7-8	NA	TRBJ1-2	CASSPGVNYGYTF	TGTGCCAGCAGCCCCGGAGTCAACTATGGCTACACCTTC
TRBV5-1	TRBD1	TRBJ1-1	CASSLGGQLNTEAFF	TGCGCCAGCAGCTTGGGGGGACAGTTGAACACTGAAGCTTTCTTT
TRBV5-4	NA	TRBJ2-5	CASSLAILETQYF	TGTGCCAGCAGCTTGGCCATTCTGGAGACCCAGTACTTC
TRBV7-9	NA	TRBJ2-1	CASSPRSNEQFF	TGTGCCAGCAGCCCCAGGAGCAATGAGCAGTTCTTC
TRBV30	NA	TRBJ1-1	CAWGGSQTEAFF	TGTGCCTGGGGGGGGTCACAAACTGAAGCTTTCTTT
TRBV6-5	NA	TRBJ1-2	CASSYNGPEGGYTF	TGTGCCAGCAGTTATAACGGACCTGAGGGTGGCTACACCTTC
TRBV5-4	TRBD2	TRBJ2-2	CASTERGHTGELFF	TGTGCCAGCACCGAGCGGGGACACACCGGGGAGCTGTTTTTT
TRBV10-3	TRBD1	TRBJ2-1	CAISESDRGQGEQFF	TGTGCCATCAGTGAGTCCGACAGGGGGCAGGGTGAGCAGTTCTTC
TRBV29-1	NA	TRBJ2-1	CSVDGQGTTEQFF	TGCAGCGTTGACGGGCAGGGCACGACTGAGCAGTTCTTC
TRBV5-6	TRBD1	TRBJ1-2	CASSSTGGRDGYTF	TGTGCCAGCAGCTCCACAGGGGGAAGAGATGGCTACACCTTC
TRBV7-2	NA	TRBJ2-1	CASSSYRNNEQFF	TGTGCCAGCAGCTCGTACCGAAATAATGAGCAGTTCTTC